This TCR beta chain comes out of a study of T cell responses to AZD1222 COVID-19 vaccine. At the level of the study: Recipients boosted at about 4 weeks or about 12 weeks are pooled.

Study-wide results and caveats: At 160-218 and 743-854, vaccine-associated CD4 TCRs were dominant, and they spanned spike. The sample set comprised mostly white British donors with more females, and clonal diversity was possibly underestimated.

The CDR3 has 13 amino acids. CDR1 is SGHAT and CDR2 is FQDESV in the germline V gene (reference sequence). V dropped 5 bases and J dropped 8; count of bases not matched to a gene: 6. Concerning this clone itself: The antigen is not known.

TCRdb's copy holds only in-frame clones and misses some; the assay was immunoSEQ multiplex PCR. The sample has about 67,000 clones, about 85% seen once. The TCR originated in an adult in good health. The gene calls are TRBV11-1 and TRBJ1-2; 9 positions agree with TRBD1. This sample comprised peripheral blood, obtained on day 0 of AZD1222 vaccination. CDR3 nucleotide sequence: TGTGCCAGCAGCCCCGGACAGGGGCACGGCTACACCTTC. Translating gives CASSPGQGHGYTF.